This TCR beta chain came from a study of tumor-infiltrating lymphocytes in primary liver carcinoma. Study overall: The study obtained roughly 3.5 to 7.13 million productive TCRbeta reads per sample, similar across tissue types.

In regard to this clonotype: The target antigen is unknown. This CDR3 is missing its conserved last phenylalanine or tryptophan, likely due to a read error.

Total RNA (approximately 500 ng) served as template for TCR beta cDNA synthesis primed by a constant-region primer. TCR beta libraries came from three nested multiplex PCR rounds using slightly modified ARM-PCR. TCRdb analysed the multiplex PCR reads with MiXCR anew, one entry per CDR3 protein. The table lists fewer than 75,000 distinct CDR3 sequences, around 69% of them singletons. Points from the study as a whole: The 250 largest clones made up significantly more of tumor than blood repertoires (p = 0.039).

Between roughly 17 and 31 mg of unsorted bulk tissue served as the source from which RNA and DNA were co-extracted. Patients had chronic HBV infection and were treatment-naive. Sequences were obtained from liver tumor tissue from sampling region 4. Subset: tumor region T4, right-lateral pole. This TCR came from a man aged 40-49 years with primary liver carcinoma and hepatitis B virus infection.

CDR3 bases: TGCGCCAGCAGCCAATTAGCGGGAGTGGGCACAGATACGCAGTATTTA. Translated: CASSQLAGVGTDTQYL. This chain links TRBV4-1 with TRBJ2-3; 9 nucleotides line up with TRBD2. Trimming removed 2 bases from V and 1 base from J; junction bases left unmatched: 4. The CDR3 spans 16 residues. The V gene's germline CDR1 is MGHRA and CDR2 YSYEKL.